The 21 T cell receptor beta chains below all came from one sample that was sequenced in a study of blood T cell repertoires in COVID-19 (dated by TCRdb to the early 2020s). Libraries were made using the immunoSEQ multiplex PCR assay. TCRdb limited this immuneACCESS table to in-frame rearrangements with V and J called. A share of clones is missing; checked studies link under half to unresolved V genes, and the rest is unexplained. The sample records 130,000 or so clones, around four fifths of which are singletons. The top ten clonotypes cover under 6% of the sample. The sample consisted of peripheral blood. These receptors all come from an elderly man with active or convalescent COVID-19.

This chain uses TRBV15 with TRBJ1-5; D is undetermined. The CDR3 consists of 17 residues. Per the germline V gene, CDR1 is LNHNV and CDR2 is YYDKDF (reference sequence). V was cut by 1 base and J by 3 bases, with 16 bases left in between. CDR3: CATSRVRGDPSNQPQHF. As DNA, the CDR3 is TGTGCCACCAGCAGAGTACGGGGTGATCCATCCAATCAGCCCCAGCATTTT.

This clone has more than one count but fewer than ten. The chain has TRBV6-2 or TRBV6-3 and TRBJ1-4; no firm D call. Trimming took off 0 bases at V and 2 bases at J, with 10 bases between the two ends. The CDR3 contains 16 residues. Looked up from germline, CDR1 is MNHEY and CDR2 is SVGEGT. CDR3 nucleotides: TGTGCCAGCAGTTACTCGATCGGGGTGACTAATGAAAAACTGTTTTTT. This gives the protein CASSYSIGVTNEKLFF.

This CDR3 reads CASSPTRTPNTEAFF. CDR3 sequence (DNA): TGTGCCAGCAGCCCTACGCGAACGCCGAACACTGAAGCTTTCTTT. The rearrangement joins TRBV7-2 to TRBJ1-1; unclear D gene. The CDR3 is made up of 15 amino acids. Trimming took off 5 bases at V and 1 base at J, with 14 bases between the two ends. Germline V lookup: CDR1 SGHTA, CDR2 FQGNSA. The full variable domain, with the rest looked up from reference TRBV7-2 and TRBJ1-1, is GAGVSQSPSNKVTEKGKDVELRCDPISGHTALYWYRQSLGQGLEFLIYFQGNSAPDKSGLPSDRFSAERTGGSVSTLTIQRTQQEDSAVYLCASSPTRTPNTEAFFGQGTRLTVV.

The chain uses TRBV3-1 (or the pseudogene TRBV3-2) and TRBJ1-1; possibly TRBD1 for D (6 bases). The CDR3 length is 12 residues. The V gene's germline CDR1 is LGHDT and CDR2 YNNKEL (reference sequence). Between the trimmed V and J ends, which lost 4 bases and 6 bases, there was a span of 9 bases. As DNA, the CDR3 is TGTGCCAGCAGCCCCAGGGGTTCTGAAGCTTTCTTT. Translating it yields CASSPRGSEAFF.

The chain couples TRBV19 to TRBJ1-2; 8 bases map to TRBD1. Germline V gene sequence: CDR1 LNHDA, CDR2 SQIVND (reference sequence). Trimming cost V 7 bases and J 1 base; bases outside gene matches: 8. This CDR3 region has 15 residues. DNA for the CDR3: TGTGCCAGTATGTCCCCAGGACAGGGTAACTATGGCTACACCTTC. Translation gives CASMSPGQGNYGYTF.

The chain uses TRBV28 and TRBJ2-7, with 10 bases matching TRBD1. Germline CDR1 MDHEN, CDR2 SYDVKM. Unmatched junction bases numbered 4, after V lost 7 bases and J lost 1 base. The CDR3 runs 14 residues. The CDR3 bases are TGTGCCAGCAAACCGGGACAGGGGTCCTACGAGCAGTACTTC. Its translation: CASKPGQGSYEQYF.

The CDR3 loop is CASSPRGTDGGEQFF. CDR3 in DNA: TGTGCCAGCTCACCCAGGGGGACGGACGGCGGTGAGCAGTTCTTC. The chain employs TRBV18 and TRBJ2-1; the match to TRBD1 covers 7 bases. J gave up 9 bases and V 3 bases, and 11 bases lay outside the gene matches. Germline values: CDR1 KGHSH, CDR2 LQKENI. The length of the CDR3 is 15 residues.

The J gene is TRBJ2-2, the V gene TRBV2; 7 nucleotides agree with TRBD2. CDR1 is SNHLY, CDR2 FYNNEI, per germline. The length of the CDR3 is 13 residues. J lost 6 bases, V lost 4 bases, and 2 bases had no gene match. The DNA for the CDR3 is TGTGCCAGCAGTGGGGAGGGCTCCGGGGAGCTGTTTTTT. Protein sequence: CASSGEGSGELFF.

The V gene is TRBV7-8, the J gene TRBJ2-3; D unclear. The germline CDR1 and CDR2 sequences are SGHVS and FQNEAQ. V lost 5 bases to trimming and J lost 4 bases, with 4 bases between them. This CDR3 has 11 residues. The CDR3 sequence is CASSPADTQYF. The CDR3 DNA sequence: TGTGCCAGCAGCCCCGCAGATACGCAGTATTTT. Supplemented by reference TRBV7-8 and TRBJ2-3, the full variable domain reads GAGVSQSPRYKVAKRGQDVALRCDPISGHVSLFWYQQALGQGPEFLTYFQNEAQLDKSGLPSDRFFAERPEGSVSTLKIQRTQQEDSAVYLCASSPADTQYFGPGTRLTVL.

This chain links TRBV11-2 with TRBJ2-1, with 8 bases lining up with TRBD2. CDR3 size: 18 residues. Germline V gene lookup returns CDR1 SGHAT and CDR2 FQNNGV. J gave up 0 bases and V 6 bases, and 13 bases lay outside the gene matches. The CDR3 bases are TGTGCCAGCAGTATACGAGCAACAGCGGGGGACTCCTACAATGAGCAGTTCTTC. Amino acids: CASSIRATAGDSYNEQFF.

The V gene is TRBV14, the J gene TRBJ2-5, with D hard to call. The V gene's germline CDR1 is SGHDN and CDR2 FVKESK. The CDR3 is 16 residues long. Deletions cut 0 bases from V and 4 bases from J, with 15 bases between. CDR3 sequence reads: CASSQESQAGGETQYF. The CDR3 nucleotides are TGTGCCAGCAGCCAAGAGAGTCAGGCCGGTGGAGAGACCCAGTACTTC.

The CDR3 DNA sequence: TGTGCCAGCTCACCAAGGACAGATGCAACTAATGAAAAACTGTTTTTT. This translates into CASSPRTDATNEKLFF. The J gene is TRBJ1-4, the V gene TRBV18; perhaps TRBD1 as D (6 bases). Trimming left V 2 bases short and J 0 bases short, with 10 bases between. This CDR3 has 16 amino acids. CDR1 and CDR2 (germline): KGHSH, LQKENI.

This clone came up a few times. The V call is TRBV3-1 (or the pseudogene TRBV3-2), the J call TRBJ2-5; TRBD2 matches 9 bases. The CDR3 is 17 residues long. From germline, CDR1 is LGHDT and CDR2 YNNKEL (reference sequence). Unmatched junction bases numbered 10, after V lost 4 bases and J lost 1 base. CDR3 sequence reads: CASSLGSLAGTQETQYF. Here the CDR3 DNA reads TGTGCCAGCAGCCTGGGTTCCCTAGCGGGGACCCAAGAGACCCAGTACTTC.

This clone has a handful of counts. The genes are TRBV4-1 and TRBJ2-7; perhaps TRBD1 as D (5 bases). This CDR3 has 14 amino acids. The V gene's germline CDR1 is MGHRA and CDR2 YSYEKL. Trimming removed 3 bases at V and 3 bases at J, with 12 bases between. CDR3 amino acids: CASSHGTQGYEQYF. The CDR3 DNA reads TGCGCCAGCAGCCACGGAACCCAGGGCTACGAGCAGTACTTC.

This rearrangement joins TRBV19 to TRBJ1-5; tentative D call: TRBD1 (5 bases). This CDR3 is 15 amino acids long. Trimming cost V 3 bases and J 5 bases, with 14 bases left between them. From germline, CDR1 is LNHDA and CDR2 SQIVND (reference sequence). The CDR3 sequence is CASSIQQGRDQPQHF. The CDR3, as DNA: TGTGCCAGTAGTATTCAGCAGGGCAGGGATCAGCCCCAGCATTTT.

In DNA, the CDR3 is TGCAGCGTTGATGGGGCGGGGGGAGATACGCAGTATTTT. It encodes CSVDGAGGDTQYF. The chain recombines TRBV29-1 with TRBJ2-3, with 8 bases fitting TRBD2. This CDR3 has 13 residues. After removal of 3 bases from V and 5 bases from J, the junction contained 4 bases not matched to a gene. Germline V gene data show CDR1 as SQVTM and CDR2 as ANQGSEA.

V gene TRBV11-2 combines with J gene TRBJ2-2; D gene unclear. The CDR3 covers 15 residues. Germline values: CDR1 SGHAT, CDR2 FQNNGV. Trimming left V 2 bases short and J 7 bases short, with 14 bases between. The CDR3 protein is CASSLRKAEIGELFF. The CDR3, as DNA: TGTGCCAGCAGCTTAAGGAAGGCGGAAATCGGGGAGCTGTTTTTT.

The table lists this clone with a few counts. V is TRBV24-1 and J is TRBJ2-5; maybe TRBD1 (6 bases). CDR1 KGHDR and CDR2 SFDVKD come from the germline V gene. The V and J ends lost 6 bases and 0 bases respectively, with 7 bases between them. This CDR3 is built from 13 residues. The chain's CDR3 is CATSQGNQETQYF. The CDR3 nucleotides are TGTGCCACCAGTCAGGGGAACCAAGAGACCCAGTACTTC.

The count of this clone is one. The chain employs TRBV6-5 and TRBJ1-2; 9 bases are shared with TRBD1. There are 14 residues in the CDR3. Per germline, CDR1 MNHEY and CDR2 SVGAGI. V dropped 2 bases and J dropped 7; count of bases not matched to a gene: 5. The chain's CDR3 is CASSYADRGSGYTF. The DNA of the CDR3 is TGTGCCAGCAGTTACGCGGACAGGGGTTCTGGCTACACCTTC.

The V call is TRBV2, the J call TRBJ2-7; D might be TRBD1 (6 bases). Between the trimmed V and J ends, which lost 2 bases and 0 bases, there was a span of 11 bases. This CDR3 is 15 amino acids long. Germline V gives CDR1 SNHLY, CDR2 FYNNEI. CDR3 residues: CASSENREPSYEQYF. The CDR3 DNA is TGTGCCAGCAGTGAAAACAGGGAGCCCTCCTACGAGCAGTACTTC.

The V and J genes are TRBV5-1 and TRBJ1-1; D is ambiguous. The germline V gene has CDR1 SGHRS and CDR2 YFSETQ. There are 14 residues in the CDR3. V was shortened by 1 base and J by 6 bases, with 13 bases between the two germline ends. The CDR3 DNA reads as TGCGCCAGCAGCTTGAGGGCGGGATGGCCTGAAGCTTTCTTT. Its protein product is CASSLRAGWPEAFF.